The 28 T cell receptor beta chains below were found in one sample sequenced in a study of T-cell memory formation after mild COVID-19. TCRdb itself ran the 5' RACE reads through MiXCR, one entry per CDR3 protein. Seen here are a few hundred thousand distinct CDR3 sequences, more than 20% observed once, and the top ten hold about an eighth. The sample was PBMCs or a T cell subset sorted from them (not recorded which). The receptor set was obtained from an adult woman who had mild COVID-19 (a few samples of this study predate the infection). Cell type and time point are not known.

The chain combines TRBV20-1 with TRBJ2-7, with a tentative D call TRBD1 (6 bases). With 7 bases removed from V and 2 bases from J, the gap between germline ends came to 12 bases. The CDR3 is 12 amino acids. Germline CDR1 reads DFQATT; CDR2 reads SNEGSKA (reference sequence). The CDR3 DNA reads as TGCAGTGTACAGGGTCTAACCTACGAGCAGTACTTC. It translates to CSVQGLTYEQYF.

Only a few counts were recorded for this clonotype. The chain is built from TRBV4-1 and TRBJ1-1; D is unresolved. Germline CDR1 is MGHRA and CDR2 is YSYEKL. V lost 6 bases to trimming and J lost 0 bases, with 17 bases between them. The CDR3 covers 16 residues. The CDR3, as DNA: TGCGCCAGCAGTACCGACCGTAGATCCATGAACACTGAAGCTTTCTTT. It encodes CASSTDRRSMNTEAFF.

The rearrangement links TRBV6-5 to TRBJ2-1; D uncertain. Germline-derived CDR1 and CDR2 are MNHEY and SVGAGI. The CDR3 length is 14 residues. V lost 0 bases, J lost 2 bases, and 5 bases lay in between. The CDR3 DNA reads TGTGCCAGCAGTTACTCGCCGGCCTACAATGAGCAGTTCTTC. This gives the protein CASSYSPAYNEQFF.

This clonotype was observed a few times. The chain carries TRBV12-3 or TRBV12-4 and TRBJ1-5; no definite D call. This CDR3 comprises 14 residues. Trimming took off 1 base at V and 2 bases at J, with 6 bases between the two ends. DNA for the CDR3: TGTGCCAGCAGTTTAGGGATGGGCAATCAGCCCCAGCATTTT. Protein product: CASSLGMGNQPQHF.

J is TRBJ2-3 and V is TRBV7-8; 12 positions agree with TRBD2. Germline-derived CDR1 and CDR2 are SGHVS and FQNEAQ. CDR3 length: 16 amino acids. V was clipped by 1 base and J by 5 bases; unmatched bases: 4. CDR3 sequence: CASSLDSGLAGDTQYF. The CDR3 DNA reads TGTGCCAGCAGCTTAGATTCGGGACTAGCGGGAGATACGCAGTATTTT.

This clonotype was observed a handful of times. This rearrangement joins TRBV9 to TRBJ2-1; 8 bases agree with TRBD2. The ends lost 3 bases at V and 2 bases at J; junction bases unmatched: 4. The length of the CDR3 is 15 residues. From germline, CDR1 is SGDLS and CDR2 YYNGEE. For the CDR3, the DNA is TGTGCCAGCAGCGATAGCGGGACTGCCTACAATGAGCAGTTCTTC. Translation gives CASSDSGTAYNEQFF.

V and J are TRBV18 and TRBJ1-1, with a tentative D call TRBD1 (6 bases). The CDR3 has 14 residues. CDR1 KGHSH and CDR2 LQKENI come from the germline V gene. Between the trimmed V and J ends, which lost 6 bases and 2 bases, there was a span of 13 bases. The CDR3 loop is CASSLWTDNTEAFF. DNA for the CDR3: TGTGCCAGCTCGCTTTGGACAGATAACACTGAAGCTTTCTTT. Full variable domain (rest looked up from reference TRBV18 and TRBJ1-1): NAGVMQNPRHLVRRRGQEARLRCSPMKGHSHVYWYRQLPEEGLKFMVYLQKENIIDESGMPKERFSAEFPKEGPSILRIQQVVRGDSAAYFCASSLWTDNTEAFFGQGTRLTVV.

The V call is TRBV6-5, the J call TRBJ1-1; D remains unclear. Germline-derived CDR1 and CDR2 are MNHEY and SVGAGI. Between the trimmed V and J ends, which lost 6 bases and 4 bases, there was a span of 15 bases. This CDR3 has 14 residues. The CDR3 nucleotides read TGTGCCAGCAGGTCTATGGCAGGAGGCACTGAAGCTTTCTTT. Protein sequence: CASRSMAGGTEAFF.

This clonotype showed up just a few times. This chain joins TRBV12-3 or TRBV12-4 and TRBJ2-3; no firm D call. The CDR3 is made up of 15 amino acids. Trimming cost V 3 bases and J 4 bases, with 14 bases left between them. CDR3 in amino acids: CASSFPTPSADTQYF. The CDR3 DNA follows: TGTGCCAGCAGTTTTCCAACTCCATCGGCAGATACGCAGTATTTT.

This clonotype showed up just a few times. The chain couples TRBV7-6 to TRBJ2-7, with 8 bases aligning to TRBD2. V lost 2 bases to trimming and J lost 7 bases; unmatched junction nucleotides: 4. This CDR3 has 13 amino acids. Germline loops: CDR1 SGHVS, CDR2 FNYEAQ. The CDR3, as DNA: TGTGCCAGCAGCTTACGACGGGAGGGTGAGCAGTACTTC. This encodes CASSLRREGEQYF.

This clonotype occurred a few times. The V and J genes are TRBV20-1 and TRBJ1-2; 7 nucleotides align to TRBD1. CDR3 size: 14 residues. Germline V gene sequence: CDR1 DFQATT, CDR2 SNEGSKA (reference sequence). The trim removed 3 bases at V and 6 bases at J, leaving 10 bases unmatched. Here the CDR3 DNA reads TGCAGTGCTAGGGAACAGGGGATGAGTCATGGCTACACCTTC. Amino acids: CSAREQGMSHGYTF.

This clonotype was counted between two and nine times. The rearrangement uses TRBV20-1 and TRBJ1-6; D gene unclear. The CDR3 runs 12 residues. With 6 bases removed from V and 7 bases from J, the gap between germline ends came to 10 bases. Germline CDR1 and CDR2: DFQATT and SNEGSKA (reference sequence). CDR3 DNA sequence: TGCAGTGCCCCCTCCGGGAATTCACCCCTCCACTTT. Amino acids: CSAPSGNSPLHF.

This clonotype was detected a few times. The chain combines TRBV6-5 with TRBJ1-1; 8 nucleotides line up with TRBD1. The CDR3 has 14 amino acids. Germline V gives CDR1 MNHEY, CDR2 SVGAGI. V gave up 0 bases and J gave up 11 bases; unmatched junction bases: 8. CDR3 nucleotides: TGTGCCAGCAGTTACTCAGGACAGGGAATGTGGGCTTTCTTT. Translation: CASSYSGQGMWAFF.

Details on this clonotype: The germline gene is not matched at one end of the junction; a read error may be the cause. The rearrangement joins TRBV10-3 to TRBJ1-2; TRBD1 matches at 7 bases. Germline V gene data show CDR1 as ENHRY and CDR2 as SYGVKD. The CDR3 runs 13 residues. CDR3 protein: CAIRSDRPGGPNF. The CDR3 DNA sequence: TGTGCCATCAGGAGCGACCGCCCAGGGGGACCTAACTTC.

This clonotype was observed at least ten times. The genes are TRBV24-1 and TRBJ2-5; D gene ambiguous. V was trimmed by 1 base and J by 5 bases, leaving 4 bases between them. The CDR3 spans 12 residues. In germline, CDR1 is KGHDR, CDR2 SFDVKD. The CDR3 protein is CATSDFGETQYF. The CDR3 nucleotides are TGTGCCACCAGTGATTTCGGGGAGACCCAGTACTTC.

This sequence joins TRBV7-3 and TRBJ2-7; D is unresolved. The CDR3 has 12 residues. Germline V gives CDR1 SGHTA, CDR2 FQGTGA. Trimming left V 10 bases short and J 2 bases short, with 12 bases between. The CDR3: CAKPRGAYEQYF. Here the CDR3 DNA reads TGTGCCAAGCCAAGAGGAGCCTACGAGCAGTACTTC.

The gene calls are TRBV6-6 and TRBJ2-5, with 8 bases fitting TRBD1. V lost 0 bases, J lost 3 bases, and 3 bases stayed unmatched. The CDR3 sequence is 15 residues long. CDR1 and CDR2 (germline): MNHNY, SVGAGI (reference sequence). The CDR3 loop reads CASSYSLDREETQYF. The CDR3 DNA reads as TGTGCCAGCAGTTACTCCTTGGACAGGGAAGAGACCCAGTACTTC.

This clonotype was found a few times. The CDR3 reads CASSQTSGGATDTQYF. For the CDR3, the DNA is TGTGCCAGCTCACAGACTAGCGGGGGGGCCACGGATACGCAGTATTTT. This rearrangement joins TRBV18 to TRBJ2-3, with TRBD2 matching over 14 bases. The germline gives CDR1 KGHSH, CDR2 LQKENI. Trimming cost V 4 bases and J 6 bases; bases outside gene matches: 6. The CDR3 totals 16 residues.

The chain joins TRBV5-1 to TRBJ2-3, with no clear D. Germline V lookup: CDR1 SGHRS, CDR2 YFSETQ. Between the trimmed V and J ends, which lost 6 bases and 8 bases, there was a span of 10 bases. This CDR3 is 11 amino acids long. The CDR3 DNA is TGCGCCAGCACGGGTCGATTTACGCAGTATTTT. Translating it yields CASTGRFTQYF.

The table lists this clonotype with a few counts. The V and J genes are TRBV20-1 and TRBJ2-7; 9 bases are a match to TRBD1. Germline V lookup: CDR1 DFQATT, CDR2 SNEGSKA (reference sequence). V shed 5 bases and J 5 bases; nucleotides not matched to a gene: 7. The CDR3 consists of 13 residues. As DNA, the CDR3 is TGCAGTGCTTCCGGGACAGGGACCCACGAGCAGTACTTC. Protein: CSASGTGTHEQYF.

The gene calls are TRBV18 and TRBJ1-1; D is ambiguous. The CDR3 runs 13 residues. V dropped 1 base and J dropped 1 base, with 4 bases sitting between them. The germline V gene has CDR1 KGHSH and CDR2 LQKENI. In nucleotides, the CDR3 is TGTGCCAGCTCACCACGGAGGAACACTGAAGCTTTCTTT. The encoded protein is CASSPRRNTEAFF.

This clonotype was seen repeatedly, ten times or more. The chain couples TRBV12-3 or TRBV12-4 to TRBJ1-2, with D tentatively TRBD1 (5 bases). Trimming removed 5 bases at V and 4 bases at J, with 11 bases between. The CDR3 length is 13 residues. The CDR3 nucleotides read TGTGCCAGCAGTGGGCAGGGCTTCTATGGCTACACCTTC. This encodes CASSGQGFYGYTF.

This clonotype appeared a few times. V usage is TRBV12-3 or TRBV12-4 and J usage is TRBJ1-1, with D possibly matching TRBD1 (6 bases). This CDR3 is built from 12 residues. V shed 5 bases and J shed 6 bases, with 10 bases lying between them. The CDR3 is CASSEGVSEAFF. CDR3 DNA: TGTGCCAGCAGTGAGGGGGTTTCTGAAGCTTTCTTT.

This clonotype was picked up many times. This chain's CDR3 is CASSRREGDEKLFF. Written as DNA, the CDR3 is TGTGCCAGCAGTAGAAGAGAGGGGGATGAAAAACTGTTTTTT. The rearrangement joins TRBV25-1 to TRBJ1-4, with D possibly TRBD1 on 6 matching bases. The CDR3 spans 14 residues. Germline V gives CDR1 MGHDK, CDR2 SYGVNS. V was trimmed by 5 bases and J by 6 bases, leaving 13 bases between them.

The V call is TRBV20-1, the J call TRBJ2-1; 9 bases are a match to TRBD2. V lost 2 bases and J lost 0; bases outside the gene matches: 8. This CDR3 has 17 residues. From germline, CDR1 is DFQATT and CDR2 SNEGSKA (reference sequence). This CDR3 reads CSARRLAGTSSYNEQFF. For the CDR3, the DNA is TGCAGTGCTAGAAGGCTAGCGGGAACCTCCTCCTACAATGAGCAGTTCTTC.

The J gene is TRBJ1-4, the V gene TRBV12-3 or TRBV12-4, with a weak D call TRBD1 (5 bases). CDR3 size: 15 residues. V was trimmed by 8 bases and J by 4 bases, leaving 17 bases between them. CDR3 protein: CASATVRHSNEKLFF. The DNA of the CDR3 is TGTGCCAGCGCGACAGTAAGACACAGTAATGAAAAACTGTTTTTT.

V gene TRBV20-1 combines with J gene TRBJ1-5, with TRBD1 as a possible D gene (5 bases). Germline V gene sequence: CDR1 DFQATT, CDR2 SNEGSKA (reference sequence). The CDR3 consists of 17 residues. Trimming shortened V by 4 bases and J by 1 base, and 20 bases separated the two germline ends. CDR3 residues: CSATELGTGSSNQPQHF. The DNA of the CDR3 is TGCAGTGCTACAGAGCTCGGGACGGGGTCCAGCAATCAGCCCCAGCATTTT.

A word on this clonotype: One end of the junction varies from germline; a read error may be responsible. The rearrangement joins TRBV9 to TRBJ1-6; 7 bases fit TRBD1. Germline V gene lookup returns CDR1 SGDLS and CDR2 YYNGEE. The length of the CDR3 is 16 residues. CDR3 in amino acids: CASSTTTGTYTSPLHF. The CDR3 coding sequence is TGTGCCAGCAGCACCACGACAGGGACCTATACTTCACCCCTCCACTTT.